The 20 T cell receptor beta chains below come from one sample, sequenced in a study of response to subunit inactivated influenza vaccine. One entry per CDR3 protein results from TCRdb running MiXCR on the RT-PCR reads. The sample carries approximately 700,000 distinct CDR3 sequences, approximately 14% recorded once. The sample was PBMCs from blood, taken about 12 days after vaccination. All receptors derive from a man aged 45-65 years who received an inactivated influenza vaccine.

This clonotype was found a few times. V gene TRBV5-1 combines with J gene TRBJ2-2; tentatively, D is TRBD1 (5 bases). Trimming pared 0 bases from V and 6 bases from J, leaving 15 bases between. Germline CDR1 reads SGHRS; CDR2 reads YFSETQ. The length of the CDR3 is 16 residues. As DNA, the CDR3 is TGCGCCAGCAGCTTGGAAGTCAGGGTGGCCTCCGGGGAGCTGTTTTTT. This codes for CASSLEVRVASGELFF. The whole variable domain, remainder taken from reference TRBV5-1 and TRBJ2-2, is KAGVTQTPRYLIKTRGQQVTLSCSPISGHRSVSWYQQTPGQGLQFLFEYFSETQRNKGNFPGRFSGRQFSNSRSEMNVSTLELGDSALYLCASSLEVRVASGELFFGEGSRLTVL.

The chain links TRBV5-5 to TRBJ2-3; D is perhaps TRBD2 (6 bases). The germline V and J ends were trimmed by 0 bases and 0 bases, with 11 bases remaining between them. The CDR3 sequence is 16 residues long. Germline CDR1 SGHKS, CDR2 YYEKEE (reference sequence). CDR3 residues: CASSLVGTYSTDTQYF. CDR3 coding DNA: TGTGCCAGCAGCTTGGTGGGGACTTATAGCACAGATACGCAGTATTTT.

This clonotype was counted only a few times. The chain uses TRBV4-1 and TRBJ2-1, with D perhaps TRBD2 (5 bases). The CDR3 is 16 residues long. With 0 bases removed from V and 6 bases from J, the gap between germline ends came to 15 bases. Germline CDR1 and CDR2: MGHRA and YSYEKL. DNA of the CDR3: TGCGCCAGCAGCCAAGATCCGGTTGGCGGGTTCAATGAGCAGTTCTTC. It is translated as CASSQDPVGGFNEQFF.

This clonotype showed up just a few times. The chain links TRBV18 to TRBJ1-1; D gene uncertain. CDR1 is KGHSH, CDR2 LQKENI, per germline. The CDR3 is made up of 13 amino acids. Trimming removed 4 bases at V and 3 bases at J, with 9 bases between. The CDR3 DNA reads TGTGCCAGCTCACGCACCAGAGACACTGAAGCTTTCTTT. Its protein product is CASSRTRDTEAFF.

The rearrangement uses TRBV20-1 and TRBJ2-7, with TRBD1 identical over 8 bases. The germline CDR1 and CDR2 sequences are DFQATT and SNEGSKA (reference sequence). V dropped 3 bases and J dropped 9; count of bases not matched to a gene: 13. The CDR3 loop spans 14 amino acids. The CDR3 loop is CSARQDRGSGGQYF. CDR3 DNA: TGCAGTGCTAGGCAAGACAGGGGCTCGGGTGGGCAGTACTTC.

The chain joins TRBV7-2 to TRBJ2-6; D gene ambiguous. V lost 1 base, J lost 0 bases, and 10 bases lay in between. CDR3 length: 17 amino acids. The V gene's germline CDR1 is SGHTA and CDR2 FQGNSA. CDR3 region: CASSLVYRVSGANVLTF. CDR3 nucleotides: TGTGCCAGCAGCTTAGTTTACAGAGTCTCTGGGGCCAACGTCCTGACTTTC.

The rearrangement links TRBV12-3 or TRBV12-4 to TRBJ2-7; D might be TRBD1 (5 bases). Trimming removed 3 bases from V and 6 bases from J, with 9 bases in between. The CDR3 is 12 residues long. DNA for the CDR3: TGTGCCAGCAGTTTTGACAGAACCGAGCAGTACTTC. Its translation is CASSFDRTEQYF.

V gene TRBV20-1 combines with J gene TRBJ2-5; the D gene is possibly TRBD2 (5 bases). V was cut by 3 bases and J by 0 bases, with 11 bases left in between. CDR3 length equals 14 residues. Germline lookup yields CDR1 DFQATT and CDR2 SNEGSKA (reference sequence). As DNA, the CDR3 is TGCAGTGCTAGGCGGGCCGGGAACCAAGAGACCCAGTACTTC. Amino acids: CSARRAGNQETQYF.

The V and J genes are TRBV4-2 and TRBJ2-7; 8 nucleotides match TRBD1. The CDR3 has 17 residues. Germline-derived CDR1 and CDR2 are LGHNA and YNFKEQ. Losses at the gene ends were 4 bases for V and 3 bases for J; bases not matched to a gene: 14. The CDR3 DNA reads as TGTGCCAGCAGCCCAGATATAGTGAGACAGGGGAACTACGAGCAGTACTTC. This gives the protein CASSPDIVRQGNYEQYF.

The chain carries TRBV4-3 and TRBJ1-1; no clear D gene. This CDR3 is built from 13 residues. Between the trimmed V and J ends, which lost 0 bases and 3 bases, there was a span of 5 bases. The germline V gene encodes CDR1 LGHNA and CDR2 YSLEER. In DNA, the CDR3 is TGCGCCAGCAGCCAAGATGGGGACACTGAAGCTTTCTTT. Residues: CASSQDGDTEAFF.

The chain links TRBV5-5 to TRBJ1-1; a possible D gene is TRBD1 (5 bases). Germline CDR1 SGHKS, CDR2 YYEKEE (reference sequence). The germline V and J ends were trimmed by 0 bases and 4 bases, with 13 bases remaining between them. The CDR3 loop spans 15 amino acids. The CDR3 region is CASSLGRGRGTEAFF. CDR3 sequence (DNA): TGTGCCAGCAGCTTGGGAAGGGGAAGGGGCACTGAAGCTTTCTTT.

The DNA for the CDR3 is TGTGCCAGCAGCCAGGGCGAGTCACAGGCGCCCCTGACTTTC. This gives the protein CASSQGESQAPLTF. This chain joins TRBV3-1 and TRBJ2-6; possibly TRBD1 for D (5 bases). Germline V gene sequence: CDR1 LGHDT, CDR2 YNNKEL (reference sequence). Trimming removed 3 bases at V and 15 bases at J, with 18 bases between. The CDR3 sequence is 14 residues long.

This clonotype was recorded many times. The chain joins TRBV6-1 to TRBJ2-1; no clear D. V was shortened by 6 bases and J by 1 base, with 7 bases between the two germline ends. The CDR3 covers 13 residues. The V gene's germline CDR1 is MNHNS and CDR2 SASEGT. The CDR3 here is CASRRGSYNEQFF. CDR3 nucleotides: TGTGCCAGCAGACGCGGTTCCTACAATGAGCAGTTCTTC.

This clonotype was counted between two and nine times. The V call is TRBV20-1, the J call TRBJ2-1; D gene ambiguous. The V and J ends lost 3 bases and 7 bases respectively, with 16 bases between them. Germline CDR1 is DFQATT and CDR2 is SNEGSKA (reference sequence). The CDR3 totals 14 residues. The CDR3 loop is CSARASLNMNEQFF. CDR3 in DNA: TGCAGTGCTAGGGCTAGTCTTAACATGAATGAGCAGTTCTTC.

This clonotype was picked up a small number of times. The chain recombines TRBV20-1 with TRBJ1-1; D is possibly TRBD1 (5 bases). CDR3 length: 13 amino acids. Trimming stripped 5 bases from V and 9 bases from J, with 19 bases between. Germline V gene data show CDR1 as DFQATT and CDR2 as SNEGSKA (reference sequence). CDR3 residues: CSALWGRVKKAFF. The CDR3 bases are TGCAGTGCTCTATGGGGACGAGTGAAGAAAGCTTTCTTT.

This clonotype was recorded a few times. This chain links TRBV4-2 with TRBJ2-7, with 9 bases identical to TRBD2. Germline V gives CDR1 LGHNA, CDR2 YNFKEQ. The junction had 7 bases not matched to a gene; V was cut back by 3 bases and J by 1 base. The CDR3 has 16 residues. CDR3 nucleotides: TGTGCCAGCAGCCAGAGTGCTAGCGGGAATTCCTACGAGCAGTACTTC. Its translation: CASSQSASGNSYEQYF.

This chain connects TRBV7-8 to TRBJ2-1, with D possibly being TRBD2 (6 bases). CDR3 length: 16 amino acids. V dropped 2 bases and J dropped 0 bases, with 11 bases sitting between them. Germline V CDR1 and CDR2: SGHVS, FQNEAQ. The CDR3 DNA is TGTGCCAGCAGCTTATGGGACTTGGTCTCCTACAATGAGCAGTTCTTC. Protein: CASSLWDLVSYNEQFF.

This clonotype was detected many times. V usage is TRBV6-5 and J usage is TRBJ2-1; 7 bases are a match to TRBD2. The V segment lost 4 bases and the J segment 8 bases; nucleotides outside the gene matches: 23. Per germline, CDR1 MNHEY and CDR2 SVGAGI. The CDR3 is 19 amino acids. Written as DNA, the CDR3 is TGTGCCAGCAGTTTGCATCCTACCCTGACGGGAGGCCCTACCGATGAGCAGTTCTTC. As protein: CASSLHPTLTGGPTDEQFF.

This clonotype has only a few counts. The chain employs TRBV28 and TRBJ2-5; D unresolved. CDR3 length equals 14 residues. Germline-derived CDR1 and CDR2 are MDHEN and SYDVKM. V was cut by 1 base and J by 1 base, with 7 bases left in between. CDR3 protein: CASSLSPPQETQYF. The CDR3 DNA sequence: TGTGCCAGCAGTTTATCACCGCCCCAAGAGACCCAGTACTTC.

The gene calls are TRBV20-1 and TRBJ2-1; 8 bases are a match to TRBD2. V lost 1 base to trimming and J lost 7 bases; unmatched junction nucleotides: 9. The CDR3 has 15 amino acids. Germline V gives CDR1 DFQATT, CDR2 SNEGSKA (reference sequence). CDR3 sequence (DNA): TGCAGTGCTAGAGTCCCCGGGACTAGAGCGAATGAGCAGTTCTTC. It is translated as CSARVPGTRANEQFF.